The 20 T cell receptor beta chains given below trace back to one sample, sequenced in a study of STAT5B mutations in CD4+ large granular lymphocyte leukemia. Sequencing was performed with immunoSEQ multiplex PCR; in TCRdb, only in-frame clones are kept and a portion is missing. The sample has over 35,000 clones; approximately 85% are singletons. The specimen sequenced was CD4+ T cells from blood buffy coats. All receptors come from a human donor in good health.

This clone was detected only once. The chain recombines TRBV2 with TRBJ1-1; D is unresolved. The CDR3 is 13 amino acids. The ends were cut back, 4 bases at V and 1 base at J, with 7 bases in the middle. Germline CDR1 reads SNHLY; CDR2 reads FYNNEI. In nucleotides, the CDR3 is TGTGCCAGCAGTGTGTGGGAGAACACTGAAGCTTTCTTT. It codes for CASSVWENTEAFF.

The CDR3 loop reads CASRFLYEQYF. CDR3 sequence (DNA): TGTGCCAGCAGGTTTCTATACGAGCAGTACTTC. The chain carries TRBV13 and TRBJ2-7; D remains ambiguous. Deletions cut 6 bases from V and 4 bases from J, with 7 bases between. The CDR3 spans 11 residues. Germline CDR1 PRHDT, CDR2 FYEKMQ (reference sequence).

In this sample, this clone turned up once. The chain carries TRBV4-1 and TRBJ1-1; D is undetermined. Per germline, CDR1 MGHRA and CDR2 YSYEKL. The V and J ends lost 0 bases and 6 bases respectively, with 11 bases between them. The CDR3 extends over 14 amino acids. In DNA, the CDR3 is TGCGCCAGCAGCCAAGACCGGGGAGCCCCTGAAGCTTTCTTT. Its translation is CASSQDRGAPEAFF.

This clone occurred once. The chain combines TRBV2 with TRBJ1-3; 9 bases line up with TRBD1. The CDR3 runs to 16 residues. V shed 6 bases and J 0 bases; nucleotides not matched to a gene: 6. From germline, CDR1 is SNHLY and CDR2 FYNNEI. The CDR3: CASSADRGGSGNTIYF. The CDR3 DNA is TGTGCCAGCAGCGCGGACAGGGGCGGCTCTGGAAACACCATATATTTT.

This clone came up a few times. The chain carries TRBV11-2 and TRBJ1-2, with D possibly being TRBD1 (6 bases). V shed 5 bases and J shed 4 bases, with 11 bases lying between them. The CDR3 consists of 13 residues. Germline V CDR1 and CDR2: SGHAT, FQNNGV. The CDR3, as DNA: TGTGCCAGCAGCCCAGGGGTGGGCTATGGCTACACCTTC. Translated: CASSPGVGYGYTF.

V usage is TRBV9 and J usage is TRBJ2-3; 7 bases fit TRBD2. Per the germline V gene, CDR1 is SGDLS and CDR2 is YYNGEE. The CDR3 has 16 amino acids. The ends lost 4 bases at V and 1 base at J; junction bases unmatched: 9. The CDR3 protein is CASSPTSAGGTDTQYF. DNA of the CDR3: TGTGCCAGCAGCCCCACATCGGCGGGAGGCACAGATACGCAGTATTTT.

The rearrangement links TRBV5-6 to TRBJ1-1; a weak D match, TRBD1 (6 bases). The CDR3 runs to 14 residues. Germline V gene lookup returns CDR1 SGHDT and CDR2 YYEEEE. Trimming stripped 1 base from V and 1 base from J, with 8 bases between. CDR3 nucleotides: TGTGCCAGCAGCTTGCGGGGGCGGAACACTGAAGCTTTCTTT. Protein: CASSLRGRNTEAFF.

This CDR3 reads CASSESGGRQPQHF. In DNA form, the CDR3 reads TGCGCCAGCAGTGAGTCCGGGGGGCGGCAGCCCCAGCATTTT. The V call is TRBV10-2, the J call TRBJ1-5, with a possible D match to TRBD1 (6 bases). The length of the CDR3 is 14 residues. V lost 0 bases and J lost 7, with 10 bases in between. Germline CDR1 reads WSHSY; CDR2 reads SAAADI.

The rearrangement joins TRBV29-1 to TRBJ2-1; the match to TRBD2 covers 7 bases. The junction had 11 bases not matched to a gene; V was cut back by 3 bases and J by 9 bases. The CDR3 has 14 residues. Germline assignment: CDR1 SQVTM and CDR2 ANQGSEA. The CDR3 bases are TGCAGCGTTGATTTGGGGGGGGTTGAAGGTGAGCAGTTCTTC. Translation gives CSVDLGGVEGEQFF.

This clone was picked up a small number of times. The V call is TRBV13, the J call TRBJ2-1, with TRBD1 matching over 7 bases. The CDR3 length is 14 residues. Germline loops: CDR1 PRHDT, CDR2 FYEKMQ (reference sequence). With V trimmed by 1 base and J by 7 bases, 4 bases remained unmatched. CDR3 residues: CASSLVSRGNEQFF. The CDR3 bases are TGTGCCAGCAGCTTAGTTTCCAGGGGGAATGAGCAGTTCTTC.

The V call is TRBV27, the J call TRBJ1-3, with 8 bases fitting TRBD1. Germline V CDR1 and CDR2: MNHEY, SMNVEV (reference sequence). V shed 5 bases and J 2 bases; nucleotides not matched to a gene: 14. This CDR3 spans 18 amino acids. For the CDR3, the DNA is TGTGCCAGCAGTCCCTTCTCGGACGGGACAGGTACTGGAAACACCATATATTTT. Protein product: CASSPFSDGTGTGNTIYF.

The chain is built from TRBV6-1 and TRBJ1-3; TRBD1 is a possible D gene (6 bases). This CDR3 is built from 15 residues. Germline CDR1 MNHNS, CDR2 SASEGT. The V end was cut by 7 bases, the J end by 0 bases, with 13 bases between. CDR3 DNA: TGTGCCAGCACTCCTCGGACAGCCTCTGGAAACACCATATATTTT. Protein sequence: CASTPRTASGNTIYF.

This clone has only one observation. The chain combines TRBV2 with TRBJ2-2; 8 bases are shared with TRBD1. The CDR3 extends over 14 amino acids. From germline, CDR1 is SNHLY and CDR2 FYNNEI. J gave up 7 bases and V 6 bases, and 7 bases lay outside the gene matches. The CDR3 reads CASRLTGGNGELFF. The DNA of the CDR3 is TGTGCCAGCAGGCTCACAGGGGGAAACGGGGAGCTGTTTTTT.

The chain employs TRBV4-2 and TRBJ1-2, with D perhaps matching TRBD1 (6 bases). The CDR3 totals 14 residues. Germline CDR1 reads LGHNA; CDR2 reads YNFKEQ. Trimming pared 0 bases from V and 5 bases from J, leaving 10 bases between. The CDR3 region is CASSQDRTVYGYTF. The CDR3 nucleotides read TGTGCCAGCAGCCAAGATAGGACAGTTTATGGCTACACCTTC.

The rearrangement joins TRBV2 to TRBJ2-7, with TRBD2 matching over 7 bases. With 4 bases clipped from V and 8 bases from J, the junction kept 11 bases outside the gene matches. The CDR3 has 14 residues. CDR1 is SNHLY and CDR2 is FYNNEI in the germline V gene. The CDR3 region is CASSVGPPGGKQYF. The CDR3 region has the DNA TGTGCCAGCAGTGTGGGTCCTCCCGGGGGGAAGCAGTACTTC.

In its sample, this clone was seen a few times. The rearrangement links TRBV11-2 to TRBJ2-7; 9 bases agree with TRBD1. The CDR3 sequence is 16 residues long. CDR1 is SGHAT, CDR2 FQNNGV, per germline. V was clipped by 5 bases and J by 1 base; unmatched bases: 9. The CDR3 sequence: CASSTYRGPKSYEQYF. The CDR3 nucleotides read TGTGCCAGCAGCACCTACAGGGGGCCCAAGTCCTACGAGCAGTACTTC. The whole variable domain, remainder taken from reference TRBV11-2 and TRBJ2-7, is EAGVAQSPRYKIIEKRQSVAFWCNPISGHATLYWYQQILGQGPKLLIQFQNNGVVDDSQLPKDRFSAERLKGVDSTLKIQPAKLEDSAVYLCASSTYRGPKSYEQYFGPGTRLTVT.

The chain joins TRBV7-2 to TRBJ2-1; tentatively, D is TRBD1 or TRBD2 (5 bases each). From germline, CDR1 is SGHTA and CDR2 FQGNSA. The CDR3 extends over 13 amino acids. Trimming left V 3 bases short and J 9 bases short, with 12 bases between. The CDR3 nucleotides read TGTGCCAGCAGCTTCAGGGTTGAGGGTGAGCAGTTCTTC. Its translation is CASSFRVEGEQFF.

The genes are TRBV9 and TRBJ2-3; a weak D match, TRBD1 (6 bases). This CDR3 has 15 amino acids. The V end lost 0 bases, the J end lost 2 bases, and 10 bases lay between the germline ends. Germline CDR1 reads SGDLS; CDR2 reads YYNGEE. CDR3 loop: CASSVGPGDTDTQYF. CDR3 bases: TGTGCCAGCAGCGTAGGGCCAGGGGACACAGATACGCAGTATTTT.

The chain employs TRBV19 and TRBJ1-2, with 8 bases matching TRBD1. The V segment lost 3 bases and the J segment 4 bases; nucleotides outside the gene matches: 4. CDR3 size: 14 residues. Germline loops: CDR1 LNHDA, CDR2 SQIVND (reference sequence). The CDR3 here is CASSIRGRSYGYTF. CDR3 DNA: TGTGCCAGTAGTATCAGGGGGCGAAGCTATGGCTACACCTTC.

This sequence joins TRBV6-5 and TRBJ2-7; no clear D gene. Trimming shortened V by 2 bases and J by 10 bases, and 9 bases separated the two germline ends. Germline V lookup: CDR1 MNHEY, CDR2 SVGAGI. The CDR3 is 11 residues long. The CDR3 DNA reads TGTGCCAGCAGTTACGGGCTAGACCAGTACTTC. Its protein product is CASSYGLDQYF.